The source of this T cell receptor beta chain is a study of T cell responses to AZD1222 COVID-19 vaccine. Study-level points and caveats: None of the repertoires were sampled until the peak T cell response had passed. Unmutated variant regions are reportedly the target of nearly half of TCRs that are spike-specific.

Comment on this clone: Its target is not known.

This table comes from immunoSEQ multiplex PCR, and its TCRdb copy is limited to in-frame clones, with some not included. The sample consists of about 200,000 clones, around 90% of them appearing once. This CDR3 is 13 amino acids long. V dropped 6 bases and J dropped 0 bases, with 8 bases sitting between them. The source of this sequence is an adult who received the MenACWY meningococcal vaccine as a control. The sequences come from peripheral blood, collected 28 days after the second dose of the MenACWY control vaccine. The rearrangement links TRBV12-3 or TRBV12-4 to TRBJ1-1; D is possibly TRBD1 (5 bases). CDR3 nucleotide sequence: TGTGCCAGCAGCCCGGGGGTGAACACTGAAGCTTTCTTT. Its protein product is CASSPGVNTEAFF.